This TCR beta chain comes out of a study of post-analysis software for immune sequencing data. At the level of the study: The disease courses spanned relapsing-remitting, secondary progressive and progressive-relapsing forms of multiple sclerosis. Overall study findings and caveats: Samples from a shared batch, those prepared together, strongly co-clustered by F measure. There were five or six TRBV segments more frequent in patients than controls, and TRBV5-6, TRBV5-1 and TRBV20-1 were among them. Normalized Chao1 diversity in multiple sclerosis patients fell significantly below that of controls.

Tagging with unique molecular identifiers was a feature of the TCR beta cDNA libraries. TCRdb reprocessed the PCR reads with MiXCR, giving one entry per CDR3 protein. The repertoire has hundreds of thousands of distinct CDR3 sequences, 30% to 45% of them found once; the top ten carry 4% to 6%. The CDR3 has 15 amino acids. J gave up 4 bases and V 0 bases, and 2 bases lay outside the gene matches. The germline CDR1 and CDR2 sequences are MNHEY and SMNVEV (reference sequence). This clonotype was detected ten times or more. Its antigen is undetermined. Sequenced: blood. V usage is TRBV27 and J usage is TRBJ2-3; 9 nucleotides agree with TRBD1. The clonotype was recovered from a girl aged 5-17 years with multiple sclerosis. CDR3 amino acids: CASSLSGQGPDTQYF. Written as DNA, the CDR3 is TGTGCCAGCAGTTTATCGGGACAGGGCCCAGATACGCAGTATTTT.